A selection of T cell receptor beta chains follows, all from one sample in a study of shared clonotypes between healthy human individuals. Here immunoSEQ multiplex PCR was the method, and the copy in TCRdb shows in-frame clones only, minus some. The sample has millions of clones; approximately 94% are singletons. Sequenced: naive CD8+ T cells sorted from blood. The receptors come from a man between 18 and 35 years old in good health. Both conserved end residues are part of each CDR3. A D gene is named only where the DNA matches it firmly. Size tells how often a clone was seen (once, few, many) or the class of an expanded clone, and some rows leave it out.

j_call clone_size v_call d_call cdr3_aa cdr3_nt
TRBJ1-4 once TRBV7-3 TRBD1 CASSLGTGGNEKLFF TGTGCCAGCAGCTTGGGGACAGGGGGGAATGAAAAACTGTTTTTT
TRBJ2-1 NA TRBV28 TRBD2 CASSSSILAGSYNEQFF TGTGCCAGCAGTTCATCCATCCTAGCGGGGTCCTACAATGAGCAGTTCTTC
TRBJ2-3 NA TRBV5-6 NA CASNGRPVTDTQYF TGTGCCAGCAATGGACGACCTGTCACAGATACGCAGTATTTT
TRBJ2-2 once TRBV30 TRBD1 CAWWTGANTGELFF TGTGCCTGGTGGACAGGGGCCAACACCGGGGAGCTGTTTTTT
TRBJ2-1 NA TRBV6-1 TRBD2 CASSELAGGYNEQFF TGTGCCAGCAGTGAACTAGCGGGGGGCTACAATGAGCAGTTCTTC
TRBJ1-5 NA TRBV27 NA CASSLSPAGANQPQHF TGTGCCAGCAGTTTATCGCCGGCGGGGGCCAATCAGCCCCAGCATTTT
TRBJ2-1 NA TRBV27 TRBD1 CASRAPGQGSNEQFF TGTGCCAGCAGAGCACCCGGACAGGGGTCGAATGAGCAGTTCTTC
TRBJ1-4 NA TRBV9 NA CASSVSGGTNEKLFF TGTGCCAGCAGCGTTAGCGGCGGAACTAATGAAAAACTGTTTTTT
TRBJ2-5 NA TRBV9 NA CASSVVGTLFGETQYF TGTGCCAGCAGCGTAGTAGGGACTCTGTTTGGAGAGACCCAGTACTTC
TRBJ2-5 once TRBV29-1 TRBD1 CSVEVGRGRETQYF TGCAGCGTAGAGGTGGGCAGGGGGCGTGAGACCCAGTACTTC
TRBJ2-7 once TRBV5-8 NA CASSSYPPWGYEQYF TGTGCCAGCAGCTCCTACCCTCCCTGGGGTTACGAGCAGTACTTC
TRBJ1-2 NA TRBV5-6 NA CASSMRQNGGYTF TGTGCCAGCAGCATGCGACAGAATGGTGGCTACACCTTC
TRBJ2-7 NA TRBV19 NA CASSGTGRYEQYF TGTGCCAGTAGTGGAACAGGCAGGTACGAGCAGTACTTC
TRBJ1-1 NA TRBV5-6 NA CASSLGSNTEAFF TGTGCCAGCAGCTTGGGATCGAACACTGAAGCTTTCTTT
TRBJ1-1 NA TRBV9 NA CASSEEGGNTEAFF TGTGCCAGCAGCGAAGAGGGGGGGAACACTGAAGCTTTCTTT
TRBJ1-1 once TRBV19 NA CASSILTGGQVGNTEAFF TGTGCCAGTAGTATCCTTACTGGGGGGCAAGTGGGGAACACTGAAGCTTTCTTT
TRBJ2-7 NA TRBV11-2 NA CASRPRWSGEQYF TGTGCCAGCAGACCCAGGTGGTCGGGCGAGCAGTACTTC
TRBJ2-2 NA TRBV18 NA CASSPPDTGELFF TGTGCCAGCTCACCACCGGACACCGGGGAGCTGTTTTTT
TRBJ2-7 NA TRBV9 NA CASSVFGETSYEQYF TGTGCCAGCAGCGTATTCGGGGAGACCTCCTACGAGCAGTACTTC
TRBJ2-7 once TRBV19 NA CAKTGTYEQYF TGTGCCAAGACAGGAACCTACGAGCAGTACTTC
TRBJ2-1 NA TRBV28 NA CASSFGGEQFF TGTGCCAGCAGTTTCGGAGGTGAGCAGTTCTTC
TRBJ2-5 NA TRBV27 NA CASSLSGGLRETQYF TGTGCCAGCAGTTTATCGGGGGGGCTCCGTGAGACCCAGTACTTC
TRBJ2-5 NA TRBV11-2 NA CASSPMLTALGSETQYF TGTGCCAGCAGCCCCATGCTGACAGCCCTAGGATCCGAGACCCAGTACTTC
TRBJ2-6 NA TRBV2 NA CASDPSGANVLTF TGTGCCAGCGATCCCTCTGGGGCCAACGTCCTGACTTTC
TRBJ1-6 NA TRBV27 TRBD1 CASSLGQAPSYNSPLHF TGTGCCAGCAGCCTAGGACAGGCCCCCTCCTATAATTCACCCCTCCACTTT
TRBJ2-3 NA TRBV15 NA CATSRGNPQAADTQYF TGTGCCACCAGCAGAGGAAACCCCCAAGCTGCAGATACGCAGTATTTT
TRBJ1-1 NA TRBV5-1 NA CASSLGGVSTEAFF TGCGCCAGCAGCTTAGGGGGGGTAAGCACTGAAGCTTTCTTT
TRBJ1-1 NA TRBV7-6 NA CASSWEVDTEAFF TGTGCCAGCAGCTGGGAGGTGGACACTGAAGCTTTCTTT
TRBJ2-2 NA TRBV30 NA CAWSRLTGELFF TGTGCCTGGAGTCGTTTGACCGGGGAGCTGTTTTTT
TRBJ1-1 once TRBV9 TRBD1 CASRPQGAPLAFF TGTGCCAGCAGACCGCAGGGGGCCCCTCTAGCTTTCTTT
TRBJ2-7 NA TRBV7-8 TRBD2 CASSFGLAGATYEQYF TGTGCCAGCAGCTTTGGACTAGCGGGAGCCACATACGAGCAGTACTTC